The sequence of this T cell receptor (beta chain) was determined in a study of blood T cell repertoires in COVID-19. The method was immunoSEQ multiplex PCR; TCRdb's version includes in-frame clones alone and lacks a portion of them. This sample yields more than 95,000 clones, of which about 86% are seen a single time; approximately 8% belongs to the top ten. CDR1 is MNHEY, CDR2 SVGAGI, per germline. The CDR3 totals 13 residues. Trimming stripped 6 bases from V and 9 bases from J, with 15 bases between. The sequenced sample consisted of peripheral blood. The chain recombines TRBV6-5 with TRBJ2-1; maybe TRBD1 (6 bases). The clonotype comes from a man in his 70s who had recovered from COVID-19. CDR3 sequence: CASSPRGSSEQFF. The CDR3 bases are TGTGCCAGCAGCCCCAGGGGAAGCAGTGAGCAGTTCTTC.